The entry below gives a single T cell receptor beta chain sequence along with its context. Its matching antigen is unknown. Via MiXCR, TCRdb re-called the RT-PCR reads, giving one row per CDR3 protein. The sample includes around 480,000 distinct CDR3 sequences, approximately 16% seen only once; the top ten take roughly 3%. The record originates from a study of response to subunit inactivated influenza vaccine. Notes on the study in general: The authors suggested that every seasonal influenza vaccination recruits few new T cells.

The CDR3 sequence is 17 residues long. Trimming removed 1 base from V and 5 bases from J; junction bases left unmatched: 5. Germline assignment: CDR1 LGHDT and CDR2 YNNKEL (reference sequence). The clonotype comes from a man between 50 and 69 years old who received an inactivated influenza vaccine. Sample: CD4+ T cells sorted from PBMCs, taken 23 to 25 months after vaccination. The chain combines TRBV3-1 with TRBJ2-5, with 15 bases that match TRBD2. CDR3 DNA: TGTGCCAGCAGCCAAGGGACTAGCGGGAGGGCAGTGGAGACCCAGTACTTC. Translation: CASSQGTSGRAVETQYF.